This TCR beta chain is drawn from a study of T cell repertoires in cytomegalovirus infection. This CDR3 has 15 amino acids. Germline V gene sequence: CDR1 SGHRS, CDR2 YFSETQ. The V end was cut by 2 bases, the J end by 4 bases, with 12 bases between. Notes on the study in general: The ex vivo response was dominated by HLA-C-restricted CMV-specific TCR beta clonotypes. Carriage of CMV together with the relevant HLA was identifiable through cumulative public TCR beta family frequency.

MiXCR was run by TCRdb on the reads, yielding one entry per CDR3 protein. The data contain about 890,000 distinct CDR3 sequences, about a third of them singletons. This clonotype has a handful of counts. Its specificity is unknown. The genes are TRBV5-1 and TRBJ2-2, with a weak D call TRBD1 (5 bases). The source is a human donor in good health (CMV status not recorded). Some clones in this sample may be carry-over from other donors' samples. Sequences were derived from cultured CD8+ T cells from PBMCs, sampled from culture after CMV antigen stimulation. CDR3 protein: CASSLTGVFTGELFF. The CDR3 DNA is TGCGCCAGCAGCTTAACAGGAGTGTTCACCGGGGAGCTGTTTTTT. Full variable domain (rest looked up from reference TRBV5-1 and TRBJ2-2): KAGVTQTPRYLIKTRGQQVTLSCSPISGHRSVSWYQQTPGQGLQFLFEYFSETQRNKGNFPGRFSGRQFSNSRSEMNVSTLELGDSALYLCASSLTGVFTGELFFGEGSRLTVL.